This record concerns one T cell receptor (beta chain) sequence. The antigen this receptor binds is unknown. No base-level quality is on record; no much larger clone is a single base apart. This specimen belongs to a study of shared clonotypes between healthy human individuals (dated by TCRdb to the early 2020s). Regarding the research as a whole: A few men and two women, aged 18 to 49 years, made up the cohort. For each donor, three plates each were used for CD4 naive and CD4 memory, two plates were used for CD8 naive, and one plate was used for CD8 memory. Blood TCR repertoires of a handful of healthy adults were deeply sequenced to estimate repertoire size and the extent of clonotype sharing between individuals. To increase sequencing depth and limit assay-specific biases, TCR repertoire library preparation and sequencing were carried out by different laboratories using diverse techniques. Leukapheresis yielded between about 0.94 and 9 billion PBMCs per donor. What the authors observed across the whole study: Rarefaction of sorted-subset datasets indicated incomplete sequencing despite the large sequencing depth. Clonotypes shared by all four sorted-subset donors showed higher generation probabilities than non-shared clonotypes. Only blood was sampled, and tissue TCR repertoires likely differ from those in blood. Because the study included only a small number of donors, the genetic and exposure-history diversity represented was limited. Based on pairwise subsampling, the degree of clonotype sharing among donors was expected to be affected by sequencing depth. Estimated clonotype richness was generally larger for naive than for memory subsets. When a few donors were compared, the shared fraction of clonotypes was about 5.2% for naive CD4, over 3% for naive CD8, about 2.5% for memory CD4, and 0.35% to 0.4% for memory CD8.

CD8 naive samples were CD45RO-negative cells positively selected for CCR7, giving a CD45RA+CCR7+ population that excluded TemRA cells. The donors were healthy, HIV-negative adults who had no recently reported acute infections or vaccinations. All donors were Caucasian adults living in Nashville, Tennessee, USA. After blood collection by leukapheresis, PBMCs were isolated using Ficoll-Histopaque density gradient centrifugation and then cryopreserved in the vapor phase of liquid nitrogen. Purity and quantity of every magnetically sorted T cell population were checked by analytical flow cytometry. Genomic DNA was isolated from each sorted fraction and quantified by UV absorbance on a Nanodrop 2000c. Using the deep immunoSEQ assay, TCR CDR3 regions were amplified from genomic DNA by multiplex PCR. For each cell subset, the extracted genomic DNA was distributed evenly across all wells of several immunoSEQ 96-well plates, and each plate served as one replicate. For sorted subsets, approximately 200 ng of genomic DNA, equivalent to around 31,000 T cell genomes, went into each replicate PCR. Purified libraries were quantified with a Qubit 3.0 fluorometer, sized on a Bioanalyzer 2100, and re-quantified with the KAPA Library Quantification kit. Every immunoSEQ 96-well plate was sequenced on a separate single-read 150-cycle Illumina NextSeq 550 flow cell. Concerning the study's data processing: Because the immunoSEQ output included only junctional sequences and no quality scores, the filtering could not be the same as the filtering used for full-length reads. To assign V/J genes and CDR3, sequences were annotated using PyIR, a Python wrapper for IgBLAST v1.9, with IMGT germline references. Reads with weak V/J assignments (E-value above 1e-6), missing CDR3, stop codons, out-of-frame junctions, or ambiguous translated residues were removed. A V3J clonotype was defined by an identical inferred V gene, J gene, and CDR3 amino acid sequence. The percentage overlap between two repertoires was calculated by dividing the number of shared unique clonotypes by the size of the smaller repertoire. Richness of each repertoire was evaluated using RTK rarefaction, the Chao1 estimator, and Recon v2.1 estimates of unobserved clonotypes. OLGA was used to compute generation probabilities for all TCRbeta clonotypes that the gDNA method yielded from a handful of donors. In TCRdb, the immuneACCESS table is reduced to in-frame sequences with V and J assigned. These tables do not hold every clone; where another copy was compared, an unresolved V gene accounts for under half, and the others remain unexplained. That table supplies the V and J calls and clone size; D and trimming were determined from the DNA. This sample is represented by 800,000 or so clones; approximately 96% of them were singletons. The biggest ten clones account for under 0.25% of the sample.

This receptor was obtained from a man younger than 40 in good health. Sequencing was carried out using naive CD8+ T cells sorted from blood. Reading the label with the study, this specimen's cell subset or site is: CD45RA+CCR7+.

CDR3 loop: CAISEDINEQFF. The DNA sequence follows: TGTGCCATCAGTGAGGACATCAATGAGCAGTTCTTC. This receptor chain uses TRBV10-3 and TRBJ2-1, with the D segment identity uncertain. The CDR3 covers 12 residues, taking in both the cysteine and the phenylalanine. Only the CDR3 DNA is retained, 36 bases long and in frame from the first base. Between the V and J ends, shortened by 2 bases and 6 bases respectively, the junction contains 5 bases. From the germline V gene, CDR1 is ENHRY and CDR2 is SYGVKD.